This entry features one T cell receptor (beta chain) sequence. The antigen it recognizes is unknown. It has no much larger one-base neighbor in the sample; base qualities were not kept. TCRbeta CDR3 regions were amplified from genomic DNA using the immunoSEQ Assay, a bias-controlled multiplex PCR. The authors' pipeline ran thus. The number of nucleated cells in each sample was estimated by amplification of reference gene primers within the assay. To quantify the absolute abundance of each unique TCRbeta CDR3 rearrangement, sequence reads were collapsed and filtered. For each sample, productive Simpson clonality was calculated as the square root of Simpson's diversity index across productive rearrangements. The table comes from immuneACCESS by way of TCRdb, which keeps in-frame sequences with V and J called. Part of the clones is missing from these tables; in studies checked, under half for an unresolved V gene and the rest for unknown reasons. From that table come the V and J calls and clone size; the DNA was used to work out D and trimming. This sample gives approximately 200,000 clones in total; approximately 88% of them show up just once. The ten biggest clones cover 4% to 5% of the sample.

Each collaborating institution followed its own protocols to collect whole blood in K2EDTA tubes. Collaborator samples were shipped for TCRbeta analysis as frozen whole blood, isolated PBMCs, or DNA extracted from either sample type. The data were taken from a study of blood T cell repertoires in COVID-19 (TCRdb year 2020). Concerning the study at large: Samples from collaborators originated in the United States, Italy and Spain and spanned both the acute and convalescent phases of COVID-19. The dataset comprised deeply sampled blood TCRbeta repertoires from subjects exposed to, actively infected with, or recovered from COVID-19. The material from the prospective study consisted of cDNA or gDNA derived from T cells, B-cell-depleted T cells, or PBMCs. The samples were drawn from two sources: the first 160 participants of the ongoing ImmuneRACE study, and 1,000 to 1,500 subjects contributed by 6 global collaborators. A de-identified subject ID, COVID-19 status, age in years and sex were almost always included in the sample metadata. Where available, HLA class I and class II types were obtained from metadata supplied by the sample provider rather than from assay-based typing. The repertoires were made available in a free public database intended to serve as a resource for research on the immune response to SARS-CoV-2.

The CDR3 measures 14 amino acids from cysteine to phenylalanine. Left in the record is the CDR3 DNA by itself, 42 bases read in frame from the first base. CDR1 and CDR2 are read off the germline V gene as WSHSY and SAAADI. Compared with germline, V lacks 4 bases and J lacks 3 bases; bases without a gene match: 3. General conclusions and limits of the study: Clinical and demographic metadata were provided uncurated, with the amount varying by source and participant.

The source is a woman aged 25-40 years with acute or convalescent COVID-19. Sequenced material: peripheral blood. The V and J genes are TRBV10-2 and TRBJ1-5, and 7 junctional nucleotides match TRBD1. The CDR3 region has the sequence CASSAQGYNQPQHF. The base sequence is TGCGCCAGCAGTGCACAGGGGTACAATCAGCCCCAGCATTTT.